The subject of this entry is one TCR beta chain. The antigen remains unidentified. The entry originates in a study of OX40 agonist ivuxolimab in advanced cancers. Study-wide context: Earlier anti-PD-1, anti-PD-L1 or anti-CTLA-4 therapy was permitted; roughly 40% had received some. Findings of the study overall: CD4+ T cells averaged fewer expanded clones than CD8+ T cells.

Profiled with immunoSEQ multiplex PCR; TCRdb holds only in-frame clones, not every one. The data show about 90,000 clones, approximately 90% seen once. Germline V lookup: CDR1 SGHTA, CDR2 FQGNSA. This CDR3 spans 18 amino acids. Trimming at V came to 5 bases and at J to 0 bases, leaving 13 bases not matched to a gene. Any history of autoimmune disease or systemic immunosuppression disqualified patients. Sampling times: baseline, cycle 4 day 1, cycle 7 day 1. This receptor was identified in an adult with an advanced solid tumor such as melanoma, head and neck, liver or kidney cancer. This chain connects TRBV7-2 to TRBJ2-7; 10 nucleotides line up with TRBD2. Sequenced here: CD4+ or CD8+ T cells sorted from blood, sampled in a trial of the OX40 agonist ivuxolimab. CDR3 in DNA: TGTGCCAGCAGCCCAACTGGACTAGCGGAGGGGTCCTCCTACGAGCAGTACTTC. Amino acids: CASSPTGLAEGSSYEQYF.